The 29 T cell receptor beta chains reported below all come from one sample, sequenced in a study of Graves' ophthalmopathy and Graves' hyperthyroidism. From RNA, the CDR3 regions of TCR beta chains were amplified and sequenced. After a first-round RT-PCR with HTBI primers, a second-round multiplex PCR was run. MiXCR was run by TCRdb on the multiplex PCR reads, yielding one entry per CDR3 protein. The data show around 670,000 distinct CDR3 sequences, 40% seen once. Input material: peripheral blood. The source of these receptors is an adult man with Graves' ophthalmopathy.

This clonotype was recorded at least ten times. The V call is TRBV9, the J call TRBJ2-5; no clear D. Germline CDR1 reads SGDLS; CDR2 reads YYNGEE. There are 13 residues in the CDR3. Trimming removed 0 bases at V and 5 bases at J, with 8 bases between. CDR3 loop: CASSVGWMETQYF. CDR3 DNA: TGTGCCAGCAGCGTAGGGTGGATGGAGACCCAGTACTTC.

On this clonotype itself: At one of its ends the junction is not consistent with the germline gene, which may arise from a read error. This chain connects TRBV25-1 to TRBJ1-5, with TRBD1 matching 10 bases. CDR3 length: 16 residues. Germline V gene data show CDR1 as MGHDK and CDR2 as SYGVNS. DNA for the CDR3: TGTACCAGCAGTTACTGGGACAGGGGTGATAGACAGCCCCAGCATTTT. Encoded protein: CTSSYWDRGDRQPQHF. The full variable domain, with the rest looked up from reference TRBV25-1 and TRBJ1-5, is EADIYQTPRYLVIGTGKKITLECSQTMGHDKMYWYQQDPGMELHLIHYSYGVNSTEKGDLSSESTVSRIRTEHFPLTLESARPSHTSQYLCTSSYWDRGDRQPQHFGDGTRLSIL.

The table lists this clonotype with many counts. The CDR3 reads CSVEGGGQPQHF. The CDR3 bases are TGCAGCGTTGAAGGGGGGGGTCAGCCCCAGCATTTT. This sequence joins TRBV29-1 and TRBJ1-5; maybe TRBD1 (5 bases). Germline assignment: CDR1 SQVTM and CDR2 ANQGSEA. The CDR3 consists of 12 residues. Deletions cut 1 base from V and 6 bases from J, with 7 bases between.

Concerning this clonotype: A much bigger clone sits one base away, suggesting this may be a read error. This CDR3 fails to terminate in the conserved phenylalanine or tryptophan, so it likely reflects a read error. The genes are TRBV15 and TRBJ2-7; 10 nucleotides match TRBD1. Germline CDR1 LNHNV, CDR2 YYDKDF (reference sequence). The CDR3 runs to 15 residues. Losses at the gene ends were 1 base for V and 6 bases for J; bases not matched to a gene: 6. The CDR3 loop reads CATSRGGTGVSEQYS. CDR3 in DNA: TGTGCCACCAGCAGAGGGGGGACAGGGGTATCCGAGCAGTACTCC.

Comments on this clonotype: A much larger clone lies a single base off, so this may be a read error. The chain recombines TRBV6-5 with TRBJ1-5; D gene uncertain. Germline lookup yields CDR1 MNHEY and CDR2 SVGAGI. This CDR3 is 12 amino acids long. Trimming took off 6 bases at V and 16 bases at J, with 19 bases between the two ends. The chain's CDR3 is CASRFQTTKFHF. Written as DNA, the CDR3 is TGTGCCAGCAGATTCCAGACCACAAAATTCCATTTT.

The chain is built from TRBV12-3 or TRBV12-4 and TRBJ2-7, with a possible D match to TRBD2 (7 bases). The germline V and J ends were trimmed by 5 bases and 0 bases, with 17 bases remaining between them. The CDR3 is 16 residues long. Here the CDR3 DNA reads TGTGCCAGCAGTCCGGGGGCCGGGGGGCCCTCCTACGAGCAGTACTTC. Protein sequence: CASSPGAGGPSYEQYF.

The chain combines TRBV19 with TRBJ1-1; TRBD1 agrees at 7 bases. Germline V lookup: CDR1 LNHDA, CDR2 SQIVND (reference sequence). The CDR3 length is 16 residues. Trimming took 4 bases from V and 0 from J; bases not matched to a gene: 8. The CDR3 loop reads CASSNRDRHMNTEAFF. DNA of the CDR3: TGTGCCAGTAGTAACCGGGACAGACATATGAACACTGAAGCTTTCTTT.

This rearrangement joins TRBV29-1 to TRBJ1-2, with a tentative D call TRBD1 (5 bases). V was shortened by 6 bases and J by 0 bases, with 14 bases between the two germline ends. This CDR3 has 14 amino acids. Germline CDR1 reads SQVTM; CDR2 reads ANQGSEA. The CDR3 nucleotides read TGCAGCGTGGTTGGGGGTTCACCTAACTATGGCTACACCTTC. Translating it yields CSVVGGSPNYGYTF.

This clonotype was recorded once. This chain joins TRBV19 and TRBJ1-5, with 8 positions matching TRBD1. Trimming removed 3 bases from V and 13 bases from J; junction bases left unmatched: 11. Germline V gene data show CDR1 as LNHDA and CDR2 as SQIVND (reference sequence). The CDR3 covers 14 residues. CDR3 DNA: TGTGCCAGTAGTATTGGACAGGGCGGGCAGAGTCAGCATTTT. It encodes CASSIGQGGQSQHF. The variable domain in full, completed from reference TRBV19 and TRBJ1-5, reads DGGITQSPKYLFRKEGQNVTLSCEQNLNHDAMYWYRQDPGQGLRLIYYSQIVNDFQKGDIAEGYSVSREKKESFPLTVTSAQKNPTAFYLCASSIGQGGQSQHFGDGTRLSIL.

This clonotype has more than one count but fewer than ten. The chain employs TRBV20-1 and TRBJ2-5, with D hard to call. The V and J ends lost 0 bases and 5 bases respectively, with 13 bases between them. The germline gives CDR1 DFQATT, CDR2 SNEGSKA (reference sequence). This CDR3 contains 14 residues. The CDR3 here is CSARDISLGETQYF. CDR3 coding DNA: TGCAGTGCTAGAGATATCTCTCTAGGGGAGACCCAGTACTTC.

In nucleotides, the CDR3 is TGCAGCGTTGAGGGACAGGGGTATTCCAATGAGCAGTACTTC. Amino acid sequence: CSVEGQGYSNEQYF. The chain links TRBV29-1 to TRBJ2-1, with TRBD1 matching 10 bases. The J call is doubtful: the DNA matches TRBJ2-7 better. From germline, CDR1 is SQVTM and CDR2 ANQGSEA. The length of the CDR3 is 14 residues.

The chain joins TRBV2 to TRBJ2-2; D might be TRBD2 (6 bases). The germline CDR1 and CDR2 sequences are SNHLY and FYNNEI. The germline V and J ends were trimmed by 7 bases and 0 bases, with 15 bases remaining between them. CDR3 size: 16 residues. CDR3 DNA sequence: TGTGCCAGCAAACCCCTCGCGGGAACGAACACCGGGGAGCTGTTTTTT. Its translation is CASKPLAGTNTGELFF.

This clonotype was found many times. CDR3 in DNA: TGTGCCAGCAGCCAAAGCGGGTCGGAGACCCAGTACTTC. Protein: CASSQSGSETQYF. This chain links TRBV7-3 with TRBJ2-5; a weak D match, TRBD2 (6 bases). Trimming stripped 5 bases from V and 5 bases from J, with 12 bases between. The CDR3 covers 13 residues. In germline, CDR1 is SGHTA, CDR2 FQGTGA.

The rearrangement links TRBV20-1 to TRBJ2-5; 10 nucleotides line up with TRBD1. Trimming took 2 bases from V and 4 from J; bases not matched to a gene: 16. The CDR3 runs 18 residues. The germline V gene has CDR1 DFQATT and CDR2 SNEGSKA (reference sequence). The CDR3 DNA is TGCAGTGCTAGAAACCCTCTTGTGGGGACAGGGGTTAGAGAGACCCAGTACTTC. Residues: CSARNPLVGTGVRETQYF.

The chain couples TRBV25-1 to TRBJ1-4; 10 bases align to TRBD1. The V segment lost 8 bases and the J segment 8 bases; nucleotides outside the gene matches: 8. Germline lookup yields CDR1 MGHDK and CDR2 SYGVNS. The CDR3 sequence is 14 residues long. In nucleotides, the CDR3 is TGTGCCAGCCCCGGGACAGGGGTTGGAGAAAAACTGTTTTTT. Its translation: CASPGTGVGEKLFF.

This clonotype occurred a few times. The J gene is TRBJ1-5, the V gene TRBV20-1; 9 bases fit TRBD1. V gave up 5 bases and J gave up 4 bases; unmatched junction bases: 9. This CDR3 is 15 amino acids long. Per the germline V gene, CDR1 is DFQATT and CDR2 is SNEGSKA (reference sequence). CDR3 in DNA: TGCAGTGCTTATCCCTGGGACAGGGATAATCAGCCCCAGCATTTT. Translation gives CSAYPWDRDNQPQHF.

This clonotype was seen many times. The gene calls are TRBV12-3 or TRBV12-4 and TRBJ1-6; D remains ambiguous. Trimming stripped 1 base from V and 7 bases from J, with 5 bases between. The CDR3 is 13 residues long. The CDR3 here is CASSLGLNSPLHF. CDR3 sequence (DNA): TGTGCCAGCAGTTTAGGGCTGAATTCACCCCTCCACTTT.

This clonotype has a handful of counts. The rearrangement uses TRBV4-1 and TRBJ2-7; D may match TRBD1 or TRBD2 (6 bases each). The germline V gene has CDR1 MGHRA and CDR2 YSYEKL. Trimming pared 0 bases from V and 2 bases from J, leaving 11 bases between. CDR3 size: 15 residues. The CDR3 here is CASSQETGRTYEQYF. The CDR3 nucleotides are TGCGCCAGCAGCCAAGAAACAGGGAGGACCTACGAGCAGTACTTC.

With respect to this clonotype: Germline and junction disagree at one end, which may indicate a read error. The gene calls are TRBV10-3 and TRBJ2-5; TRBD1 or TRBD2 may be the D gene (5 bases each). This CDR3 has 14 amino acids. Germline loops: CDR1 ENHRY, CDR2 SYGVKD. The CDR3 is CASSSTGTRETQYF. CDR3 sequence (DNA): TGTGCCAGCAGTTCAACCGGGACGAGAGAGACCCAGTACTTC.

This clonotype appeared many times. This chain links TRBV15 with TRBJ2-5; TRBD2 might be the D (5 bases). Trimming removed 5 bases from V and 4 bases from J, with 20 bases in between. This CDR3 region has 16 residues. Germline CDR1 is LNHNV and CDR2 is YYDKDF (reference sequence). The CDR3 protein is CATSGRLGAASETQYF. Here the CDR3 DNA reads TGTGCCACCAGCGGGCGGCTCGGAGCGGCTTCAGAGACCCAGTACTTC.

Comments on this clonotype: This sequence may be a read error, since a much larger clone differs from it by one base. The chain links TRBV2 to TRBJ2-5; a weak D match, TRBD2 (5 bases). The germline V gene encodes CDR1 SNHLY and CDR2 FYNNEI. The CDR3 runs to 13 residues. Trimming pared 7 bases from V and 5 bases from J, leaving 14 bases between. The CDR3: CASNEGPRETQYF. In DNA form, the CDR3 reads TGTGCCAGCAATGAGGGCCCTCGGGAGACCCAGTACTTC. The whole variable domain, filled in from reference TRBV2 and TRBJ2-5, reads EPEVTQTPSHQVTQMGQEVILRCVPISNHLYFYWYRQILGQKVEFLVSFYNNEISEKSEIFDDQFSVERPDGSNFTLKIRSTKLEDSAMYFCASNEGPRETQYFGPGTRLLVL.

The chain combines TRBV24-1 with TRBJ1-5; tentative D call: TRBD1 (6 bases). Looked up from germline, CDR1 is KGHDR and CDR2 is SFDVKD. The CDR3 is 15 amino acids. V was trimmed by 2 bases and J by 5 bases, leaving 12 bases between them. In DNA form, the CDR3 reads TGTGCCACCAGTGATTCCCGGACAGCGGATCAGCCCCAGCATTTT. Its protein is CATSDSRTADQPQHF.

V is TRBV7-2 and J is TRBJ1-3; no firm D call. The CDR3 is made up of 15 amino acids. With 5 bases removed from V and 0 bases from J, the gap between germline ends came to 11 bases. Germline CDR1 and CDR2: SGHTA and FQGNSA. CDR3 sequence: CASSASGSSGNTIYF. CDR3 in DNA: TGTGCCAGCAGCGCCAGCGGGAGCTCTGGAAACACCATATATTTT.

CDR3 protein: CASSPIRDSNQPQHF. CDR3 coding DNA: TGTGCCAGCAGCCCGATAAGGGACAGCAATCAGCCCCAGCATTTT. This rearrangement joins TRBV13 to TRBJ1-5; weak D call: TRBD1 (5 bases). Germline CDR1 PRHDT, CDR2 FYEKMQ (reference sequence). The CDR3 extends over 15 amino acids. V was pared by 5 bases and J by 1 base, with 12 bases between.

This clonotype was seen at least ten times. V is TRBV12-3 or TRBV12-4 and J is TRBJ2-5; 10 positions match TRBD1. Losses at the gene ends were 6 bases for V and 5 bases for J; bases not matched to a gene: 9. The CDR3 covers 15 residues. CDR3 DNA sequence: TGTGCCAGCAGCCGGCCGGGACAGGGGTTGGAGACCCAGTACTTC. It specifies CASSRPGQGLETQYF.

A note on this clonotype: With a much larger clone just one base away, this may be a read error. As DNA, the CDR3 is TGTGCCAGCGGGGCGGGAGCGACCTACGAGCAGTACTTC. Its translation is CASGAGATYEQYF. The chain employs TRBV2 and TRBJ2-7; 7 bases align to TRBD2. This CDR3 contains 13 residues. V dropped 8 bases and J dropped 2; count of bases not matched to a gene: 6. Germline CDR1 reads SNHLY; CDR2 reads FYNNEI.

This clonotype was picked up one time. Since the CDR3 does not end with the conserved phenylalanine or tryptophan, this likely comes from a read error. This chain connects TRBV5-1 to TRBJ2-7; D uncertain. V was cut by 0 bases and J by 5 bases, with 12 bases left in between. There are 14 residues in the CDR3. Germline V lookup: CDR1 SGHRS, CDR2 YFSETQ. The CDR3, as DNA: TGCGCCAGCAGCTTGGAATATCAGGCGGACGAGCAGTACTCC. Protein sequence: CASSLEYQADEQYS.

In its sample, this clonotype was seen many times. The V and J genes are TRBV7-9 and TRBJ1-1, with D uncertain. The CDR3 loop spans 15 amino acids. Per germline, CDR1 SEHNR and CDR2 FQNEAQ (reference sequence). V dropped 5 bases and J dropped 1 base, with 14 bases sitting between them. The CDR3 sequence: CASSTPDGGNTEAFF. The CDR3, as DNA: TGTGCCAGCAGCACCCCCGACGGTGGGAACACTGAAGCTTTCTTT. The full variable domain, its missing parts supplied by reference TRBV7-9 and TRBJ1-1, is DTGVSQNPRHKITKRGQNVTFRCDPISEHNRLYWYRQTLGQGPEFLTYFQNEAQLEKSRLLSDRFSAERPKGSFSTLEIQRTEQGDSAMYLCASSTPDGGNTEAFFGQGTRLTVV.

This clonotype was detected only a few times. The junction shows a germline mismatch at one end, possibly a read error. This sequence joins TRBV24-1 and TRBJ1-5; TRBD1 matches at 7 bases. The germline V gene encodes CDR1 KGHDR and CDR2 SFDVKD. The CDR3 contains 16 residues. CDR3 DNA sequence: TGTGCCAGCAGTGAAAGAACAGGGGCCCGGGGTCAGCCCCAGCATTTT. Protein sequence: CASSERTGARGQPQHF.